Included here is one T cell receptor (beta chain) sequence, with context. Its target is unknown. The data were obtained in a study of shared clonotypes between healthy human individuals. Germline assignment: CDR1 ENHRY and CDR2 SYGVKD. The germline V and J ends were trimmed by 6 bases and 6 bases, with 8 bases remaining between them. The CDR3 is made up of 11 amino acids. The assay used deep level. Repertoires were generated with immunoSEQ multiplex PCR, while TCRdb's copy carries only in-frame clones and drops some. The repertoire holds about 1 million clones, with about 77% as singletons. Both subsets, CD45RA+ naive and CD45RA-negative memory, were split from the CD4+ cells. Broader study findings: The sampled material consisted only of blood, and tissue repertoires are likely to differ.

Input material: memory CD4+ T cells sorted from blood. Subset: CD45RA-negative fraction. This TCR was recovered from a man aged 18-30 years in good health. The chain links TRBV10-3 to TRBJ1-1; D not resolved. CDR3 region: CAIRRGAEAFF. The CDR3 DNA follows: TGTGCCATCAGACGAGGCGCTGAAGCTTTCTTT.